In this sample, the clone carrying this T cell receptor (beta chain) turned up many times. This CDR3 region has 13 residues. The V end lost 3 bases, the J end lost 1 base, and 6 bases lay between the germline ends. Germline CDR1 and CDR2: MRHNA and SNTAGT. Time point meaning: patch test 1, 2 weeks after DPC sensitization. Treatment denoted: therapeutic diphenylcyclopropenone sensitization with weekly scalp DPC. The record originates from a study of human T cells and chemical hapten exposure. Overall study: Patch tests applied 0.01% DPC to the upper back, read at 6 days.

Each CDR3 protein gets one entry after TCRdb re-called the RACE reads with MiXCR. The sample has 300,000 to 400,000 distinct CDR3 sequences; under 8% are singletons. Material: whole blood, obtained in connection with sensitization to the hapten diphenylcyclopropenone (DPC). The receptor's source is a woman under 30 with alopecia areata. Some clones in this sample may be carry-over from other donors' samples. The chain carries TRBV6-4 and TRBJ1-1; the D is unclear. The CDR3 DNA sequence: TGTGCCAGCAGTGAATGGGAGAACACTGAAGCTTTCTTT. Amino acids: CASSEWENTEAFF.